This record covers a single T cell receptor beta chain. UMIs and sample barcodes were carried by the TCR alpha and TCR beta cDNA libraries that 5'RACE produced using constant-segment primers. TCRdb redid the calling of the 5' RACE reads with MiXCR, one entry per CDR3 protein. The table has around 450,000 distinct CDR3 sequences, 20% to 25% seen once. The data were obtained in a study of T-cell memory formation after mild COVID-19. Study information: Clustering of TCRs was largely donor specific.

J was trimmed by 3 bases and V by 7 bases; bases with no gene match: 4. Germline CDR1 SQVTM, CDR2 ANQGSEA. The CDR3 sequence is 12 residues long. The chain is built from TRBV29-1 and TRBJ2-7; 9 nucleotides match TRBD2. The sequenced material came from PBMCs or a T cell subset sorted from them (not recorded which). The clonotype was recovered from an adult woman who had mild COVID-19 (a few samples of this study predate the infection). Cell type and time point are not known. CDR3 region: CSAGSGGYEQYF. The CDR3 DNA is TGCAGCGCGGGTAGCGGGGGCTACGAGCAGTACTTC.